The 23 T cell receptor beta chains listed next were all sequenced from one sample in a study of T cells in Graves' hyperthyroidism and ophthalmopathy. It was RNA transcripts that yielded the amplified TCR beta CDR3 regions. The TCR CDR3 was amplified in a first-round RT-PCR using the HTBI primer set. TCRdb used MiXCR to reprocess the multiplex PCR reads, holding one entry per CDR3 protein. The table records approximately 700,000 distinct CDR3 sequences, around 17% of them present only once. The sample was blood. These receptors all stem from a man between 18 and 29 years old with Graves' hyperthyroidism.

The rearrangement joins TRBV11-3 to TRBJ2-1; 7 bases map to TRBD1. CDR1 is SGHNT and CDR2 is YENEEA in the germline V gene. J was trimmed by 0 bases and V by 4 bases; bases with no gene match: 6. CDR3 size: 16 residues. CDR3 nucleotide sequence: TGTGCCAGCAGCTCTGGACAGGTCAGCTCCTACAATGAGCAGTTCTTC. This sequence encodes CASSSGQVSSYNEQFF.

This clonotype was counted only a few times. The chain employs TRBV7-9 and TRBJ2-2; no clear D gene. Trimming removed 3 bases from V and 6 bases from J, with 11 bases in between. CDR1 is SEHNR and CDR2 is FQNEAQ in the germline V gene (reference sequence). The CDR3 runs to 14 residues. CDR3 sequence: CASSFHAVPGELFF. The DNA for the CDR3 is TGTGCCAGCAGCTTTCACGCGGTCCCCGGGGAGCTGTTTTTT.

This clonotype was observed at least ten times. This chain joins TRBV28 and TRBJ1-4; maybe TRBD1 (6 bases). Between the trimmed V and J ends, which lost 5 bases and 12 bases, there was a span of 13 bases. From germline, CDR1 is MDHEN and CDR2 SYDVKM. CDR3 length: 12 residues. The CDR3 sequence is CASSINREELFF. The CDR3 nucleotides are TGTGCCAGCAGTATAAACAGGGAGGAACTGTTTTTT.

V is TRBV6-1 and J is TRBJ1-5, with unresolved D. Germline CDR1 MNHNS, CDR2 SASEGT. The V end lost 6 bases, the J end lost 0 bases, and 15 bases lay between the germline ends. This CDR3 contains 16 residues. CDR3 bases: TGTGCCAGCAGCCTGCAAGGATGGGATAGCAATCAGCCCCAGCATTTT. This translates into CASSLQGWDSNQPQHF.

The rearrangement links TRBV2 to TRBJ1-6, with D unclear. The CDR3 is made up of 15 amino acids. V was trimmed by 4 bases and J by 5 bases, leaving 12 bases between them. The germline V gene has CDR1 SNHLY and CDR2 FYNNEI. The CDR3 region has the DNA TGTGCCAGCAGTGTACGGACGGCTAATAATTCACCCCTCCACTTT. Residues: CASSVRTANNSPLHF.

This clonotype has a handful of counts. The J gene is TRBJ2-6, the V gene TRBV7-9; weak D call: TRBD1 (6 bases). This CDR3 is 17 amino acids long. V lost 5 bases, J lost 1 base, and 15 bases lay in between. CDR1 is SEHNR, CDR2 FQNEAQ, per germline (reference sequence). Written as DNA, the CDR3 is TGTGCCAGCAGCCACGGGACAAGGTTTTCTGGGGCCAACGTCCTGACTTTC. As protein: CASSHGTRFSGANVLTF.

This clonotype was detected only a few times. The chain carries TRBV15 and TRBJ2-1; 14 bases map to TRBD2. The CDR3 is made up of 15 amino acids. Germline values: CDR1 LNHNV, CDR2 YYDKDF (reference sequence). The V gene end was trimmed by 3 bases and the J gene end by 6 bases; junction bases not matched to a gene: 1. The CDR3 DNA reads TGTGCCACCAGCAGGGGGACTAGCGGGAGCAATGAGCAGTTCTTC. Protein: CATSRGTSGSNEQFF.

The genes are TRBV11-1 and TRBJ2-1; no clear D gene. The V end was cut by 4 bases, the J end by 10 bases, with 11 bases between. The CDR3 has 12 residues. Germline CDR1 reads SGHAT; CDR2 reads FQDESV (reference sequence). CDR3 DNA: TGTGCCAGCAGCTCCATCGAGGTGGAGCAGTTCTTC. Translated: CASSSIEVEQFF.

This clonotype came up many times. This sequence joins TRBV7-9 and TRBJ2-2; 9 bases match TRBD1. The germline V gene has CDR1 SEHNR and CDR2 FQNEAQ (reference sequence). The CDR3 extends over 15 amino acids. The V segment lost 5 bases and the J segment 2 bases; nucleotides outside the gene matches: 3. CDR3 region: CASSRDRVNTGELFF. CDR3 DNA sequence: TGTGCCAGCAGCCGGGACAGGGTAAACACCGGGGAGCTGTTTTTT.

This clonotype was counted ten times or more. V and J are TRBV6-1 and TRBJ1-2, with D possibly matching TRBD1 (5 bases). CDR3 length equals 15 residues. The germline CDR1 and CDR2 sequences are MNHNS and SASEGT. V dropped 3 bases and J dropped 4 bases, with 15 bases sitting between them. This CDR3 is CASSDRRGYGYGYTF. CDR3 sequence (DNA): TGTGCCAGCAGTGACCGCCGGGGGTATGGCTATGGCTACACCTTC.

This clonotype was detected only a few times. CDR3 nucleotide sequence: TGTGCCAGCAGCCCCTTTGGAGAGGGCAGAAACACCATATATTTT. As protein: CASSPFGEGRNTIYF. The V call is TRBV28, the J call TRBJ1-3; unclear D gene. Trimming left V 6 bases short and J 5 bases short, with 17 bases between. This CDR3 region has 15 residues. The germline V gene has CDR1 MDHEN and CDR2 SYDVKM. Full variable domain (remainder filled in from reference TRBV28 and TRBJ1-3): DVKVTQSSRYLVKRTGEKVFLECVQDMDHENMFWYRQDPGLGLRLIYFSYDVKMKEKGDIPEGYSVSREKKERFSLILESASTNQTSMYLCASSPFGEGRNTIYFGEGSWLTVV.

This clonotype was recorded at least ten times. The V gene is TRBV7-9, the J gene TRBJ2-1; maybe TRBD2 (5 bases). Germline V gene lookup returns CDR1 SEHNR and CDR2 FQNEAQ (reference sequence). The CDR3 spans 15 residues. V lost 0 bases to trimming and J lost 8 bases, with 14 bases between them. CDR3 loop: CASSLAQSGWDEQFF. As DNA, the CDR3 is TGTGCCAGCAGCTTAGCGCAAAGCGGTTGGGATGAGCAGTTCTTC.

The J gene is TRBJ1-2, the V gene TRBV5-1; the match to TRBD1 covers 7 bases. After removal of 3 bases from V and 5 bases from J, the junction contained 10 bases not matched to a gene. CDR1 is SGHRS and CDR2 is YFSETQ in the germline V gene. The CDR3 extends over 15 amino acids. The CDR3 bases are TGCGCCAGCAGCTCACGGGACAGCTCCCCATATGGCTACACCTTC. Protein: CASSSRDSSPYGYTF.

This clonotype came up many times. The chain links TRBV6-2 or TRBV6-3 to TRBJ2-3, with D tentatively TRBD1 (6 bases). Germline CDR1 MNHEY, CDR2 SVGEGT. The CDR3 consists of 14 residues. V was cut by 5 bases and J by 3 bases, with 12 bases left in between. The CDR3 spells CASSPRGATDTQYF. CDR3 in DNA: TGTGCCAGCAGTCCCAGGGGAGCAACAGATACGCAGTATTTT.

The chain joins TRBV27 to TRBJ2-7, with 7 bases matching TRBD1. Germline V CDR1 and CDR2: MNHEY, SMNVEV (reference sequence). The CDR3 spans 15 residues. V gave up 6 bases and J gave up 0 bases; unmatched junction bases: 8. Here the CDR3 reads CASSSRTGPSYEQYF. In DNA form, the CDR3 reads TGTGCCAGCAGCTCTAGGACAGGACCCTCCTACGAGCAGTACTTC.

Only a few counts were recorded for this clonotype. The chain has TRBV2 and TRBJ2-7; D is unresolved. The CDR3 spans 13 residues. Trimming took off 4 bases at V and 5 bases at J, with 12 bases between the two ends. CDR1 is SNHLY and CDR2 is FYNNEI in the germline V gene. CDR3 coding DNA: TGTGCCAGCAGTGTTGGGGTGCAGGACGAGCAGTACTTC. This translates into CASSVGVQDEQYF.

The sample holds many counts of this clonotype. This chain uses TRBV5-1 with TRBJ2-1; D unresolved. The CDR3 has 15 amino acids. With 0 bases removed from V and 0 bases from J, the gap between germline ends came to 7 bases. Looked up from germline, CDR1 is SGHRS and CDR2 is YFSETQ. DNA for the CDR3: TGCGCCAGCAGCTTGGATACTGGCTCCTACAATGAGCAGTTCTTC. Encoded protein: CASSLDTGSYNEQFF. Full variable domain (remainder filled in from reference TRBV5-1 and TRBJ2-1): KAGVTQTPRYLIKTRGQQVTLSCSPISGHRSVSWYQQTPGQGLQFLFEYFSETQRNKGNFPGRFSGRQFSNSRSEMNVSTLELGDSALYLCASSLDTGSYNEQFFGPGTRLTVL.

The chain uses TRBV29-1 and TRBJ2-7; D is perhaps TRBD2 (6 bases). This CDR3 contains 11 residues. V lost 4 bases and J 7 bases, leaving 11 bases between the germline ends. Germline loops: CDR1 SQVTM, CDR2 ANQGSEA. CDR3 protein: CSVGGGREQYF. CDR3 nucleotides: TGCAGCGTTGGTGGGGGGAGGGAGCAGTACTTC.

This clonotype was recorded a few times. CDR3 residues: CASSLRTWTDEQYF. CDR3 DNA: TGCGCCAGCAGCCTTAGGACTTGGACCGACGAGCAGTACTTC. The chain uses TRBV5-1 and TRBJ2-7; possible D gene TRBD2, 5 bases. V was trimmed by 4 bases and J by 5 bases, leaving 16 bases between them. The CDR3 runs to 14 residues. Germline CDR1 reads SGHRS; CDR2 reads YFSETQ.

This clonotype was detected many times. The V and J genes are TRBV2 and TRBJ2-5, with TRBD2 as a possible D gene (5 bases). V shed 4 bases and J shed 5 bases, with 11 bases lying between them. This CDR3 contains 13 residues. Germline V gene sequence: CDR1 SNHLY, CDR2 FYNNEI. CDR3 nucleotide sequence: TGTGCCAGCAGTGGTGAGGGCTGGGAGACCCAGTACTTC. Protein sequence: CASSGEGWETQYF.

This clonotype came up many times. The rearrangement uses TRBV2 and TRBJ2-7; D gene ambiguous. The CDR3 has 14 residues. Trimming removed 7 bases from V and 0 bases from J, with 13 bases in between. From germline, CDR1 is SNHLY and CDR2 FYNNEI. The CDR3 coding sequence is TGTGCCAGCACCTACTTGTTAGACTCCTACGAGCAGTACTTC. Protein product: CASTYLLDSYEQYF.

This clonotype has a handful of counts. The V and J genes are TRBV19 and TRBJ2-7, with D tentatively TRBD2 (5 bases). The CDR3 is 13 amino acids. Per germline, CDR1 LNHDA and CDR2 SQIVND (reference sequence). V lost 1 base and J 5 bases, leaving 9 bases between the germline ends. CDR3 bases: TGTGCCAGTAGTATAGGACCCGGGAACGAGCAGTACTTC. Translation gives CASSIGPGNEQYF.

This clonotype was seen only a few times. The V gene is TRBV20-1, the J gene TRBJ1-2; D call uncertain. The V end was cut by 6 bases, the J end by 4 bases, with 15 bases between. The germline gives CDR1 DFQATT, CDR2 SNEGSKA (reference sequence). The CDR3 runs 13 residues. The CDR3 bases are TGCAGTGCCAAGCCGATGGACCCCTATGGCTACACCTTC. It codes for CSAKPMDPYGYTF.